This T cell receptor (beta chain) was obtained from a study of CD8+CD57+ T cells in acquired aplastic anemia. Study-wide points: Researchers reported that CD8+ Simpson's diversity was not significantly different in patients versus controls.

Template material for TCR beta VDJ and CDR3 profiling consisted of genomic DNA. Using its own MiXCR run on the reads, TCRdb lists one record per CDR3 protein. The sample holds some 120,000 distinct CDR3 sequences, over 30% seen once. Per germline, CDR1 SGHDT and CDR2 YYEEEE. V dropped 0 bases and J dropped 9 bases, with 13 bases sitting between them. The CDR3 runs to 13 residues. Patients chosen for sequencing had shown CD8+CD57+ cell expansion by flow cytometry. This clonotype was counted many times. Antigen specificity is unknown. The TCR sequence derives from a human donor with aplastic anemia. This rearrangement joins TRBV5-6 to TRBJ2-7, with D hard to call. Sequencing input: sorted CD4+, CD8+, or CD8+CD57+ T cells (not recorded which) from PBMCs. The CDR3 here is CASSLAAPSTQYF. CDR3 bases: TGTGCCAGCAGCTTGGCGGCTCCTTCTACGCAGTACTTC.